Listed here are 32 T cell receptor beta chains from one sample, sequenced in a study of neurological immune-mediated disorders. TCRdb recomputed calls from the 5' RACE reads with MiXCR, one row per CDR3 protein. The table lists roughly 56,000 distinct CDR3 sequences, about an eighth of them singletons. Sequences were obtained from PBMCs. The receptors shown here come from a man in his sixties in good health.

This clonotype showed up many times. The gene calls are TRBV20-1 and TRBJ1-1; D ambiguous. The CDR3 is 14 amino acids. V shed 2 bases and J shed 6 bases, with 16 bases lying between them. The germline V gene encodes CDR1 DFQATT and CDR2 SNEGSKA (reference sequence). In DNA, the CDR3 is TGCAGTGCTAGATCTCTGACCGGACCGGCTGAAGCTTTCTTT. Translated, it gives CSARSLTGPAEAFF.

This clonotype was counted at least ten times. The CDR3 nucleotides read TGTGCCACCAGCAGACCGAATCAGCCCCAGCATTTT. Translated, it gives CATSRPNQPQHF. The chain recombines TRBV15 with TRBJ1-5, with no clear D. Germline V CDR1 and CDR2: LNHNV, YYDKDF (reference sequence). The V end was cut by 2 bases, the J end by 4 bases, with 3 bases between. The length of the CDR3 is 12 residues. The variable domain in full, with the rest retrieved from reference TRBV15 and TRBJ1-5, is DAMVIQNPRYQVTQFGKPVTLSCSQTLNHNVMYWYQQKSSQAPKLLFHYYDKDFNNEADTPDNFQSRRPNTSFCFLDIRSPGLGDTAMYLCATSRPNQPQHFGDGTRLSIL.

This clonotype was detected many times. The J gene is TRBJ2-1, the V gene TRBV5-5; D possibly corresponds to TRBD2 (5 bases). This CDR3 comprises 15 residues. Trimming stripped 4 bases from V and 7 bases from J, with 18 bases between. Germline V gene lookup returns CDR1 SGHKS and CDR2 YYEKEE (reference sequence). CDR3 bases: TGTGCCAGCAGCCCAGCCGGGATCCAAGGAAATGAGCAGTTCTTC. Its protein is CASSPAGIQGNEQFF. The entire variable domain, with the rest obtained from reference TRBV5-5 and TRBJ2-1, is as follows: DAGVTQSPTHLIKTRGQQVTLRCSPISGHKSVSWYQQVLGQGPQFIFQYYEKEERGRGNFPDRFSARQFPNYSSELNVNALLLGDSALYLCASSPAGIQGNEQFFGPGTRLTVL.

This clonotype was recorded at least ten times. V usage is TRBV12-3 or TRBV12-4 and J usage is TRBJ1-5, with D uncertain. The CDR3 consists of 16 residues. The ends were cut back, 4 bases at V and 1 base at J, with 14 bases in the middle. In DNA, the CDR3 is TGTGCCAGCAGTTCCCGGACCCTCGAGAGCAATCAGCCCCAGCATTTT. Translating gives CASSSRTLESNQPQHF.

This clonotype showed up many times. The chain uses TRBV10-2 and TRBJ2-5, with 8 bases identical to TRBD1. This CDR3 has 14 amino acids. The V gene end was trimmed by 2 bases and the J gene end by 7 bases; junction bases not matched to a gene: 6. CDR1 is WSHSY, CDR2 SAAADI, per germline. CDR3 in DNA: TGCGCCAGCAGTGAGACCAGGGGGCGCGGGACCCAGTACTTC. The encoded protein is CASSETRGRGTQYF.

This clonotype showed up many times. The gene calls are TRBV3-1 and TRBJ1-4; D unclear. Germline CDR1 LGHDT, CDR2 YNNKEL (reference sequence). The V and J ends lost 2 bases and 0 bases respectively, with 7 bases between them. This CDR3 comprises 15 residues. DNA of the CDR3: TGTGCCAGCAGCCAACTAAGATCAACTAATGAAAAACTGTTTTTT. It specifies CASSQLRSTNEKLFF. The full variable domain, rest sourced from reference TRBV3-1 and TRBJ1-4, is DTAVSQTPKYLVTQMGNDKSIKCEQNLGHDTMYWYKQDSKKFLKIMFSYNNKELIINETVPNRFSPKSPDKAHLNLHINSLELGDSAVYFCASSQLRSTNEKLFFGSGTQLSVL.

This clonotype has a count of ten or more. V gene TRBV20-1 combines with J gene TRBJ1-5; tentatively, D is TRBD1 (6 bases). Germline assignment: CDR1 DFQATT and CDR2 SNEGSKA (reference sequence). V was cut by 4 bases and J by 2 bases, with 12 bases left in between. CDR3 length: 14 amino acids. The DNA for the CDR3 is TGCAGTGCTAAAACACAGGGCGGCAATCAGCCCCAGCATTTT. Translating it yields CSAKTQGGNQPQHF.

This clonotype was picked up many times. The CDR3 is CSAAGTGDVSPLHF. Here the CDR3 DNA reads TGCAGTGCTGCCGGGACAGGGGATGTCTCACCCCTCCACTTT. The chain joins TRBV20-1 to TRBJ1-6; 10 nucleotides align to TRBD1. With V trimmed by 5 bases and J by 10 bases, 8 bases remained unmatched. CDR1 is DFQATT, CDR2 SNEGSKA, per germline (reference sequence). The CDR3 is made up of 14 amino acids.

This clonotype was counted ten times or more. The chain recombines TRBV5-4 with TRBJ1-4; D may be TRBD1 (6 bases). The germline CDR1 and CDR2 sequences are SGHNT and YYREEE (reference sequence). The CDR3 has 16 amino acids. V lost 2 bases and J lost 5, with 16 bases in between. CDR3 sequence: CASSFSGRGGNEKLFF. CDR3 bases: TGTGCCAGCAGCTTCTCAGGCAGGGGTGGGAATGAAAAACTGTTTTTT.

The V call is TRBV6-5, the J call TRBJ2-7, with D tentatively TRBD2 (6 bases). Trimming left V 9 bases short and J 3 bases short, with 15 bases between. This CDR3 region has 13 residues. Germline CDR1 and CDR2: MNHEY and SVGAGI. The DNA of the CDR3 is TGTGCCAGAACGATGGGAGGTAACTACGAGCAGTACTTC. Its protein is CARTMGGNYEQYF.

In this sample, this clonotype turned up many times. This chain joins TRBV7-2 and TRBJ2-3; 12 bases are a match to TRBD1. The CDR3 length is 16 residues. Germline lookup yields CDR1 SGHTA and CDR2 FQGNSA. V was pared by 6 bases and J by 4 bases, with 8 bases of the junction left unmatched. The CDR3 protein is CASRWPGQGAADTQYF. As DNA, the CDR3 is TGTGCCAGCAGATGGCCGGGACAGGGGGCTGCAGATACGCAGTATTTT.

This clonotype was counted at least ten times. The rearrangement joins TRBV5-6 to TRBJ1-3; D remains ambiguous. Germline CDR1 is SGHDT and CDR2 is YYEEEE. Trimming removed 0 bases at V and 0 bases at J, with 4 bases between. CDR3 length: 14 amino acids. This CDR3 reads CASSLDLSGNTIYF. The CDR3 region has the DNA TGTGCCAGCAGCTTGGACCTCTCTGGAAACACCATATATTTT.

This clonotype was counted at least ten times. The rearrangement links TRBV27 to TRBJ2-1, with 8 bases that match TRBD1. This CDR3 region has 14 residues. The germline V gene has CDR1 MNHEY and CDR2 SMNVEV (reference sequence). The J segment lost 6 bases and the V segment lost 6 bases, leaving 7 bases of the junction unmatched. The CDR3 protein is CASRRDRTINEQFF. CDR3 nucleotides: TGTGCCAGCAGGAGGGACAGGACGATCAATGAGCAGTTCTTC.

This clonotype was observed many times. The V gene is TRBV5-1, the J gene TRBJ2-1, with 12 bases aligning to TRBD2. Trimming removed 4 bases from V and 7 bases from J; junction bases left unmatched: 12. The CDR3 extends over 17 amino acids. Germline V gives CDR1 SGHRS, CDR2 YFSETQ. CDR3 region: CASSPQTSGGASNEQFF. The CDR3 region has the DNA TGCGCCAGCAGCCCTCAGACTAGCGGGGGTGCGTCTAATGAGCAGTTCTTC.

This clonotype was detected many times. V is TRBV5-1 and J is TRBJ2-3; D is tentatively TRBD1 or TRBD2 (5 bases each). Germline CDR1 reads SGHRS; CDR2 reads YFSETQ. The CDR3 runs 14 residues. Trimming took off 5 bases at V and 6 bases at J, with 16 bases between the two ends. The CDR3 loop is CASRRDQSGDTQYF. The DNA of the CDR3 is TGCGCCAGCAGAAGGGACCAAAGTGGGGATACGCAGTATTTT.

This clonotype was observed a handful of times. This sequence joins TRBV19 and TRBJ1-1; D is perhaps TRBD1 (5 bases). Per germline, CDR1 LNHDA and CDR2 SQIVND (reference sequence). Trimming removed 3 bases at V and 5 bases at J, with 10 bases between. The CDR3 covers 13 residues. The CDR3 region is CASSIQGSTEAFF. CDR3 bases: TGTGCCAGTAGTATCCAGGGTAGTACTGAAGCTTTCTTT. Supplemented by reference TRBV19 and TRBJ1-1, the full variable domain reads DGGITQSPKYLFRKEGQNVTLSCEQNLNHDAMYWYRQDPGQGLRLIYYSQIVNDFQKGDIAEGYSVSREKKESFPLTVTSAQKNPTAFYLCASSIQGSTEAFFGQGTRLTVV.

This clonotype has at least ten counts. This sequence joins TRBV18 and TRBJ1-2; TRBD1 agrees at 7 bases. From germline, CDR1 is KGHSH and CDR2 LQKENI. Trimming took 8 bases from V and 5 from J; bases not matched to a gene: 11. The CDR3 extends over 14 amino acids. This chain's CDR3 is CASAQEGAAYGYTF. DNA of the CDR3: TGTGCCAGCGCACAAGAGGGGGCCGCGTATGGCTACACCTTC. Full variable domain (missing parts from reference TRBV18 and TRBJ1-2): NAGVMQNPRHLVRRRGQEARLRCSPMKGHSHVYWYRQLPEEGLKFMVYLQKENIIDESGMPKERFSAEFPKEGPSILRIQQVVRGDSAAYFCASAQEGAAYGYTFGSGTRLTVV.

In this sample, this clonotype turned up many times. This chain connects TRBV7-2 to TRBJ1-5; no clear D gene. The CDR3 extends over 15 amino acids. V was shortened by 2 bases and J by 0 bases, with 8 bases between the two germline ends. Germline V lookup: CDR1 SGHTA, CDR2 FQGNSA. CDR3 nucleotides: TGTGCCAGCAGCTTAACTGGGCTTAGCAATCAGCCCCAGCATTTT. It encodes CASSLTGLSNQPQHF. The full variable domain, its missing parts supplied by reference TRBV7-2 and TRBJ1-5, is GAGVSQSPSNKVTEKGKDVELRCDPISGHTALYWYRQSLGQGLEFLIYFQGNSAPDKSGLPSDRFSAERTGGSVSTLTIQRTQQEDSAVYLCASSLTGLSNQPQHFGDGTRLSIL.

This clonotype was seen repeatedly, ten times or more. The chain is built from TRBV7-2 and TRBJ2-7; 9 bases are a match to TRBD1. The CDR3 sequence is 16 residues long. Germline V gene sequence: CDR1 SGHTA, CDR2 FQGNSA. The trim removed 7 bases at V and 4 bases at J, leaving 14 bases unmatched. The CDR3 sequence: CASTLFPGTGMYEQYF. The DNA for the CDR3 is TGTGCCAGCACCTTGTTCCCCGGGACAGGGATGTACGAGCAGTACTTC.

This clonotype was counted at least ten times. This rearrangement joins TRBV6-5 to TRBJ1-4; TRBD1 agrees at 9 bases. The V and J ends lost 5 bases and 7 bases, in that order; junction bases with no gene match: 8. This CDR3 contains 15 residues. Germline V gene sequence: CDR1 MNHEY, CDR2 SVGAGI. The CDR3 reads CASSRTGGKSEKLFF. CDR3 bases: TGTGCCAGCAGTCGAACAGGGGGCAAAAGTGAAAAACTGTTTTTT.

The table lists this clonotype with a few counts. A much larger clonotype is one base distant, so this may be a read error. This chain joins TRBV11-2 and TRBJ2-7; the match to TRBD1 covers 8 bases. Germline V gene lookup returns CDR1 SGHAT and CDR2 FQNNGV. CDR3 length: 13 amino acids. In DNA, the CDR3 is TGTGTCACCCTAGGACAGGGACAGAACGAGCAGTACTTC. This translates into CVTLGQGQNEQYF.

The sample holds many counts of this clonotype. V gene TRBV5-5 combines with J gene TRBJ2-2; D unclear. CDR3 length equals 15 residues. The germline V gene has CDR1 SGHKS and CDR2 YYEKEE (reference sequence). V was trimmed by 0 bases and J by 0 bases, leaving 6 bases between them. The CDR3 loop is CASSLGDANTGELFF. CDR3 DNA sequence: TGTGCCAGCAGCTTGGGAGACGCGAACACCGGGGAGCTGTTTTTT.

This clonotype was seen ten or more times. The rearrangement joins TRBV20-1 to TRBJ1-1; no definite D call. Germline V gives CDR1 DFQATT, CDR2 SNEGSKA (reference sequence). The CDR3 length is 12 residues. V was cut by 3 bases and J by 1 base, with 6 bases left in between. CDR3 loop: CSARLRNTEAFF. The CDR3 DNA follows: TGCAGTGCTAGGCTCAGGAACACTGAAGCTTTCTTT.

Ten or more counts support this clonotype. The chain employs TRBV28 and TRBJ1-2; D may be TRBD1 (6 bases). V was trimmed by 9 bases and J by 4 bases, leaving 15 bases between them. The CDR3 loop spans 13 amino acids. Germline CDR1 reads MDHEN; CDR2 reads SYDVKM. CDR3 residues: CASNEGQTYGYTF. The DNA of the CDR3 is TGTGCCAGTAACGAAGGACAGACCTATGGCTACACCTTC.

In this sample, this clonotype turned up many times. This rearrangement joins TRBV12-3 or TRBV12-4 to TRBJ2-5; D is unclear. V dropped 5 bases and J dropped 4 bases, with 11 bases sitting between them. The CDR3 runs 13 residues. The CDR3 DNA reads TGTGCCAGCAGTCGACTCCGGTCAGAGACCCAGTACTTC. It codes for CASSRLRSETQYF.

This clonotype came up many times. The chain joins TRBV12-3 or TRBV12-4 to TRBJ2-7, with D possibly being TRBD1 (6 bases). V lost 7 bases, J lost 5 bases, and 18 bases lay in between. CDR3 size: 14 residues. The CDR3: CASTLQGSIHEQYF. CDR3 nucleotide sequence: TGTGCCAGCACCTTACAGGGTTCTATCCACGAGCAGTACTTC.

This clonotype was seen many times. In DNA form, the CDR3 reads TGTGCCAGCAGCCTCGGACAGGGGGCGGACGAGCAGTACTTC. As protein: CASSLGQGADEQYF. The chain uses TRBV28 and TRBJ2-7; 11 bases match TRBD1. Germline V CDR1 and CDR2: MDHEN, SYDVKM. This CDR3 region has 14 residues. The V and J ends lost 6 bases and 5 bases, in that order; junction bases with no gene match: 6.

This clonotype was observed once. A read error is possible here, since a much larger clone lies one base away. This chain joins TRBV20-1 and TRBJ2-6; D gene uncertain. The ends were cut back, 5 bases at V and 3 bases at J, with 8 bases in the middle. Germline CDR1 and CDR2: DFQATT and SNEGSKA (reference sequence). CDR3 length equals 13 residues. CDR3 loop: CSAPWGGANVLTF. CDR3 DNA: TGCAGTGCTCCCTGGGGTGGGGCCAACGTCCTGACTTTC.

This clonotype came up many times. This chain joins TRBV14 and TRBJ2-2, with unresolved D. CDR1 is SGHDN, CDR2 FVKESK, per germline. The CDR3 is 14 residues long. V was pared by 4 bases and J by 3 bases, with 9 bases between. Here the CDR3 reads CASSLHEDTGELFF. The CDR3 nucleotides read TGTGCCAGCAGCCTGCACGAGGACACCGGGGAGCTGTTTTTT. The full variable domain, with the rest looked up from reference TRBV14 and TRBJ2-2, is EAGVTQFPSHSVIEKGQTVTLRCDPISGHDNLYWYRRVMGKEIKFLLHFVKESKQDESGMPNNRFLAERTGGTYSTLKVQPAELEDSGVYFCASSLHEDTGELFFGEGSRLTVL.

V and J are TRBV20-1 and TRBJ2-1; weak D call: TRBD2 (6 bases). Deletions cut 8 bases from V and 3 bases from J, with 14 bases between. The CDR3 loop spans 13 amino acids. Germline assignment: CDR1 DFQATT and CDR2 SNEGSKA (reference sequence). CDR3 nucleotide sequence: TGCAGTTGGACGGGACTCAACTACAATGAGCAGTTCTTC. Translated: CSWTGLNYNEQFF.

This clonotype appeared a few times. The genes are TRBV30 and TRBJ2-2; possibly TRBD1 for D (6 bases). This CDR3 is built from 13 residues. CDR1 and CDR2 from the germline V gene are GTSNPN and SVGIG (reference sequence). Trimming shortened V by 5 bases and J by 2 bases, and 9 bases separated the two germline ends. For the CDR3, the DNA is TGTGCCTGGGCCAGGGGCAACACCGGGGAGCTGTTTTTT. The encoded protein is CAWARGNTGELFF.

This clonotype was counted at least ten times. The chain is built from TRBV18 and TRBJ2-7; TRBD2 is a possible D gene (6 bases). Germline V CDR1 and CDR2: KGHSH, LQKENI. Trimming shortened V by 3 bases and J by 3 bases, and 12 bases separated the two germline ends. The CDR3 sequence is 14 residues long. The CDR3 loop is CASSPPQGGYEQYF. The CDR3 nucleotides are TGTGCCAGCTCACCTCCGCAGGGAGGCTACGAGCAGTACTTC.